The 26 T cell receptor beta chains below were found in one sample sequenced in a study of blood T cell repertoires in COVID-19. The assay was immunoSEQ multiplex PCR, and TCRdb's table has in-frame clones only and misses some. The sample consists of 150,000 to 200,000 clones, about 85% of them appearing once. The sequenced sample was peripheral blood. Receptor source: a human donor with acute or convalescent COVID-19. The donor label of this sample is uncertain.

The chain uses TRBV27 and TRBJ2-3; 7 bases match TRBD2. After removal of 10 bases from V and 0 bases from J, the junction contained 4 bases not matched to a gene. Germline lookup yields CDR1 MNHEY and CDR2 SMNVEV (reference sequence). CDR3 length: 13 amino acids. The CDR3 loop is CATREGSTDTQYF. In nucleotides, the CDR3 is TGTGCCACGAGGGAGGGTAGCACAGATACGCAGTATTTT.

DNA of the CDR3: TGTGCTAGTGGTTTGGTACGGATCCGCGGGGGGCTAAACTCCTACGAGCAGTACTTC. Encoded protein: CASGLVRIRGGLNSYEQYF. This chain uses TRBV12-5 with TRBJ2-7, with 8 bases lining up with TRBD2. J lost 0 bases, V lost 0 bases, and 13 bases had no gene match. This CDR3 region has 19 residues. Looked up from germline, CDR1 is LGHNT and CDR2 is FRNRAP.

This clone was observed once. V gene TRBV5-8 combines with J gene TRBJ2-2, with 9 bases identical to TRBD1. This CDR3 comprises 14 residues. CDR1 and CDR2 (germline): SGHTS, YDEGEE. The J segment lost 6 bases and the V segment lost 6 bases, leaving 6 bases of the junction unmatched. The CDR3 DNA sequence: TGTGCCAGCACCGGGACAGGGTTGCCCGGGGAGCTGTTTTTT. This codes for CASTGTGLPGELFF.

The V call is TRBV5-5, the J call TRBJ2-3; unclear D gene. Germline assignment: CDR1 SGHKS and CDR2 YYEKEE (reference sequence). V gave up 5 bases and J gave up 4 bases, with 11 bases separating them. The CDR3 is made up of 13 amino acids. The CDR3 DNA follows: TGTGCCAGCAGTGACTCGCCCCCAGATACGCAGTATTTT. Its protein is CASSDSPPDTQYF.

The chain carries TRBV18 and TRBJ1-5; D might be TRBD1 (5 bases). V lost 4 bases to trimming and J lost 3 bases, with 10 bases between them. The CDR3 loop spans 14 amino acids. CDR1 and CDR2 (germline): KGHSH, LQKENI. DNA for the CDR3: TGTGCCAGCTCACAAGCGGGGGACAATCAGCCCCAGCATTTT. Encoded protein: CASSQAGDNQPQHF. Looking up the rest from reference TRBV18 and TRBJ1-5 gives the full variable domain: NAGVMQNPRHLVRRRGQEARLRCSPMKGHSHVYWYRQLPEEGLKFMVYLQKENIIDESGMPKERFSAEFPKEGPSILRIQQVVRGDSAAYFCASSQAGDNQPQHFGDGTRLSIL.

The chain is built from TRBV12-3 or TRBV12-4 and TRBJ1-5; no firm D call. This CDR3 has 13 amino acids. The V end was cut by 5 bases, the J end by 3 bases, with 8 bases between. CDR3 nucleotides: TGTGCCAGCAGTCCCGGGTCCAATCAGCCCCAGCATTTT. It codes for CASSPGSNQPQHF.

The rearrangement links TRBV13 to TRBJ1-1; 10 bases line up with TRBD1. This CDR3 region has 14 residues. Trimming took 5 bases from V and 4 from J; bases not matched to a gene: 4. The V gene's germline CDR1 is PRHDT and CDR2 FYEKMQ (reference sequence). The CDR3 region has the DNA TGTGCCAGCAGCCAACGGGACAGGGGCACTGAAGCTTTCTTT. It codes for CASSQRDRGTEAFF. The entire variable domain, with the rest obtained from reference TRBV13 and TRBJ1-1, is as follows: AAGVIQSPRHLIKEKRETATLKCYPIPRHDTVYWYQQGPGQDPQFLISFYEKMQSDKGSIPDRFSAQQFSDYHSELNMSSLELGDSALYFCASSQRDRGTEAFFGQGTRLTVV.

This chain connects TRBV7-9 to TRBJ1-2; the D gene is possibly TRBD1 (5 bases). Trimming pared 4 bases from V and 3 bases from J, leaving 9 bases between. This CDR3 comprises 13 residues. Germline V lookup: CDR1 SEHNR, CDR2 FQNEAQ (reference sequence). The CDR3 DNA reads as TGTGCCAGCAGCTGGGAGGGGCACTATGGCTACACCTTC. Protein: CASSWEGHYGYTF.

The J gene is TRBJ1-5, the V gene TRBV18; tentatively, D is TRBD1 (5 bases). The CDR3 length is 15 residues. Germline loops: CDR1 KGHSH, CDR2 LQKENI. V dropped 3 bases and J dropped 1 base, with 10 bases sitting between them. In DNA, the CDR3 is TGTGCCAGCTCACCCAACGGGGGGAGCAATCAGCCCCAGCATTTT. Translating gives CASSPNGGSNQPQHF. Looking up the rest from reference TRBV18 and TRBJ1-5 gives the full variable domain: NAGVMQNPRHLVRRRGQEARLRCSPMKGHSHVYWYRQLPEEGLKFMVYLQKENIIDESGMPKERFSAEFPKEGPSILRIQQVVRGDSAAYFCASSPNGGSNQPQHFGDGTRLSIL.

The V call is TRBV19, the J call TRBJ1-5, with 8 bases fitting TRBD1. Germline CDR1 LNHDA, CDR2 SQIVND (reference sequence). CDR3 length: 14 residues. With V trimmed by 4 bases and J by 4 bases, 3 bases remained unmatched. CDR3 nucleotide sequence: TGTGCCAGTAGTAGTGACAGGGGAAATCAGCCCCAGCATTTT. It encodes CASSSDRGNQPQHF.

This chain connects TRBV30 to TRBJ1-1; D gene uncertain. CDR1 and CDR2 (germline): GTSNPN, SVGIG (reference sequence). The CDR3 is made up of 14 amino acids. V was clipped by 3 bases and J by 4 bases, with 15 bases between them. The CDR3 region is CAWRPPGLLTEAFF. CDR3 bases: TGTGCCTGGAGACCCCCTGGTTTACTCACTGAAGCTTTCTTT.

This clone was seen just once. The genes are TRBV5-1 and TRBJ2-1; D might be TRBD2 (6 bases). Germline V gene sequence: CDR1 SGHRS, CDR2 YFSETQ. The CDR3 totals 12 residues. The V gene lost 5 bases and the J gene lost 8 bases, with 11 bases spanning the gap. The CDR3, as DNA: TGCGCCAGCAGGCTTGGGGAGGATGAGCAGTTCTTC. This gives the protein CASRLGEDEQFF. Filled out from reference TRBV5-1 and TRBJ2-1, the complete variable domain reads KAGVTQTPRYLIKTRGQQVTLSCSPISGHRSVSWYQQTPGQGLQFLFEYFSETQRNKGNFPGRFSGRQFSNSRSEMNVSTLELGDSALYLCASRLGEDEQFFGPGTRLTVL.

This chain connects TRBV5-1 to TRBJ1-4, with D unresolved. The CDR3 totals 14 residues. Germline CDR1 SGHRS, CDR2 YFSETQ. Trimming removed 4 bases at V and 8 bases at J, with 15 bases between. The CDR3 spells CASSPGTSGEKLFF. The CDR3 DNA reads TGCGCCAGCAGCCCGGGTACGTCGGGAGAAAAACTGTTTTTT. Full variable domain (remainder filled in from reference TRBV5-1 and TRBJ1-4): KAGVTQTPRYLIKTRGQQVTLSCSPISGHRSVSWYQQTPGQGLQFLFEYFSETQRNKGNFPGRFSGRQFSNSRSEMNVSTLELGDSALYLCASSPGTSGEKLFFGSGTQLSVL.

This clone was detected only once. The chain uses TRBV21-1 and TRBJ1-3. TRBV21-1 is marked as a pseudogene. This CDR3 region has 18 residues. The DNA for the CDR3 is TGTGCCAGCAGCAAAGAAGGCGGGGAGGGGACATCTGGAAACACCATATATTTT. Amino acids: CASSKEGGEGTSGNTIYF.

The CDR3 protein is CASSLDVAGENIQYF. The CDR3 DNA reads as TGCGCCAGCAGCTTGGATGTAGCGGGGGAAAACATTCAGTACTTC. The J gene is TRBJ2-4, the V gene TRBV5-1; 9 nucleotides line up with TRBD2. Germline CDR1 and CDR2: SGHRS and YFSETQ. J lost 5 bases, V lost 0 bases, and 3 bases had no gene match. The CDR3 has 15 amino acids.

The rearrangement links TRBV5-1 to TRBJ2-1; TRBD2 is a possible D gene (6 bases). There are 16 residues in the CDR3. The V and J ends lost 0 bases and 9 bases respectively, with 19 bases between them. Germline CDR1 is SGHRS and CDR2 is YFSETQ. CDR3 residues: CASSLATRGIGGEQFF. The CDR3 DNA reads TGCGCCAGCAGCTTGGCCACCCGGGGGATCGGGGGTGAGCAGTTCTTC.

The chain has TRBV15 and TRBJ1-1, with 7 bases identical to TRBD1. This CDR3 has 14 residues. J gave up 4 bases and V 0 bases, and 2 bases lay outside the gene matches. Looked up from germline, CDR1 is LNHNV and CDR2 is YYDKDF (reference sequence). CDR3 DNA sequence: TGTGCCACCAGCAGAGACCCAGGGGGCACTGAAGCTTTCTTT. It encodes CATSRDPGGTEAFF. The whole variable domain, remainder taken from reference TRBV15 and TRBJ1-1, is DAMVIQNPRYQVTQFGKPVTLSCSQTLNHNVMYWYQQKSSQAPKLLFHYYDKDFNNEADTPDNFQSRRPNTSFCFLDIRSPGLGDTAMYLCATSRDPGGTEAFFGQGTRLTVV.

V and J are TRBV7-9 and TRBJ1-5; D not certain. V lost 4 bases to trimming and J lost 0 bases, with 10 bases between them. CDR1 and CDR2 (germline): SEHNR, FQNEAQ (reference sequence). The CDR3 consists of 15 residues. CDR3 DNA sequence: TGTGCCAGCAGCTCCCCCGGGAATAGCAATCAGCCCCAGCATTTT. Protein product: CASSSPGNSNQPQHF.

The chain combines TRBV28 with TRBJ1-3; TRBD1 agrees at 8 bases. Germline V lookup: CDR1 MDHEN, CDR2 SYDVKM. The CDR3 has 17 amino acids. V lost 6 bases to trimming and J lost 2 bases; unmatched junction nucleotides: 12. CDR3 residues: CASRPSQGARTGNTIYF. As DNA, the CDR3 is TGTGCCAGCAGACCAAGCCAGGGGGCGCGAACTGGAAACACCATATATTTT.

The genes are TRBV30 and TRBJ2-3, with 8 nucleotides matching TRBD1. V gave up 2 bases and J gave up 2 bases; unmatched junction bases: 6. CDR1 is GTSNPN and CDR2 is SVGIG in the germline V gene (reference sequence). The CDR3 has 15 amino acids. The CDR3 DNA is TGTGCCTGGAGTAGACAGGGGCTCCCCACAGATACGCAGTATTTT. Translated: CAWSRQGLPTDTQYF.

The table lists this clone with a few counts. This chain links TRBV4-1 with TRBJ1-5; weak D call: TRBD1 (6 bases). CDR1 MGHRA and CDR2 YSYEKL come from the germline V gene. The germline V and J ends were trimmed by 4 bases and 0 bases, with 13 bases remaining between them. The CDR3 is 16 residues long. The CDR3 nucleotides read TGCGCCAGCAGCCGAAACCCAGGGGATAGCAATCAGCCCCAGCATTTT. This codes for CASSRNPGDSNQPQHF.

This chain links TRBV28 with TRBJ1-2; TRBD1 is a possible D gene (5 bases). This CDR3 region has 13 residues. Germline V lookup: CDR1 MDHEN, CDR2 SYDVKM. Trimming cost V 3 bases and J 2 bases, with 7 bases left between them. The CDR3 protein is CASSFGGNYGYTF. The CDR3 DNA reads as TGTGCCAGCAGTTTTGGGGGGAACTATGGCTACACCTTC.

The V gene is TRBV2, the J gene TRBJ2-5; no clear D gene. Germline V CDR1 and CDR2: SNHLY, FYNNEI. CDR3 length: 13 residues. Trimming left V 9 bases short and J 5 bases short, with 16 bases between. The CDR3 sequence: CASTLEIRETQYF. The CDR3 coding sequence is TGTGCCAGTACCCTAGAGATTCGCGAGACCCAGTACTTC.

The V gene is TRBV5-4, the J gene TRBJ1-4, with D unclear. This CDR3 spans 12 amino acids. The germline CDR1 and CDR2 sequences are SGHNT and YYREEE (reference sequence). Trimming removed 0 bases at V and 15 bases at J, with 12 bases between. The CDR3 here is CASSLDNGALFF. CDR3 sequence (DNA): TGTGCCAGCAGCTTGGATAACGGAGCCTTGTTTTTT. Filled out from reference TRBV5-4 and TRBJ1-4, the complete variable domain reads ETGVTQSPTHLIKTRGQQVTLRCSSQSGHNTVSWYQQALGQGPQFIFQYYREEENGRGNFPPRFSGLQFPNYSSELNVNALELDDSALYLCASSLDNGALFFGSGTQLSVL.

The chain employs TRBV7-2 and TRBJ1-4; D is uncertain. The CDR3 spans 15 residues. Germline V CDR1 and CDR2: SGHTA, FQGNSA. The germline V and J ends were trimmed by 1 base and 2 bases, with 8 bases remaining between them. Here the CDR3 DNA reads TGTGCCAGCAGCTTAGGGCGGGCGACTAATGAAAAACTGTTTTTT. Amino acid sequence: CASSLGRATNEKLFF.

On this clone itself: The sample carries other DNA sequences with the same CDR3. V usage is TRBV3-1 (or the pseudogene TRBV3-2) and J usage is TRBJ1-1, with D perhaps matching TRBD1 (6 bases). The V gene lost 2 bases and the J gene lost 1 base, with 8 bases spanning the gap. CDR3 size: 14 residues. Germline CDR1 is LGHDT and CDR2 is YNNKEL (reference sequence). CDR3 in DNA: TGTGCCAGCAGCCAACCACAGGGGAACACTGAAGCTTTCTTT. Amino acids: CASSQPQGNTEAFF.